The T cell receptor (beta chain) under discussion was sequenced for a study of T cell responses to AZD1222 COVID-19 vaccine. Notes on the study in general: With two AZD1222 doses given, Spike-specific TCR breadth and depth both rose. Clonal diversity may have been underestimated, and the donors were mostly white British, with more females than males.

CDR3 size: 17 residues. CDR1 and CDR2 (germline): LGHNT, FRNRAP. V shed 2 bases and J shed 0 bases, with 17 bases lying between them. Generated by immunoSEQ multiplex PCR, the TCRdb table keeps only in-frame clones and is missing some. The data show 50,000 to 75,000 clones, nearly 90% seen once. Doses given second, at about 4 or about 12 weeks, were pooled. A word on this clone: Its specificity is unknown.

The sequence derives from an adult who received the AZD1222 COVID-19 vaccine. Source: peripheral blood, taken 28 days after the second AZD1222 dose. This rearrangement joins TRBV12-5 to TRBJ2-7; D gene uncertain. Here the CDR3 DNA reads TGTGCTAGTGGTTTGATTGGCAGTTCCCATACCTCCTACGAGCAGTACTTC. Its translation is CASGLIGSSHTSYEQYF. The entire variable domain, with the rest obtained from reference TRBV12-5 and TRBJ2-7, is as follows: DARVTQTPRHKVTEMGQEVTMRCQPILGHNTVFWYRQTMMQGLELLAYFRNRAPLDDSGMPKDRFSAEMPDATLATLKIQPSEPRDSAVYFCASGLIGSSHTSYEQYFGPGTRLTVT.